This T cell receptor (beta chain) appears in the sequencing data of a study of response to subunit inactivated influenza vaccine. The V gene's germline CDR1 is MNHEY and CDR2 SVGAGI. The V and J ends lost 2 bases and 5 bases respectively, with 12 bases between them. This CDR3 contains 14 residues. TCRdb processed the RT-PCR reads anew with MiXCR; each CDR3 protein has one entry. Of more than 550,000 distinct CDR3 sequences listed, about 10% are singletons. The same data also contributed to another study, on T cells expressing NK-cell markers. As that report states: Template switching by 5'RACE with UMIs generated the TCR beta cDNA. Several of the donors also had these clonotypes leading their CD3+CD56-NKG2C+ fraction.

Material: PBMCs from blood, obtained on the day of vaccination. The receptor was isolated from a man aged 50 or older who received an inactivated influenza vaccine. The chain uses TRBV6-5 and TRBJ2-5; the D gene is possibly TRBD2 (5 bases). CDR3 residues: CASSYGGVEETQYF. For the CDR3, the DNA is TGTGCCAGCAGTTACGGAGGAGTGGAGGAGACCCAGTACTTC.